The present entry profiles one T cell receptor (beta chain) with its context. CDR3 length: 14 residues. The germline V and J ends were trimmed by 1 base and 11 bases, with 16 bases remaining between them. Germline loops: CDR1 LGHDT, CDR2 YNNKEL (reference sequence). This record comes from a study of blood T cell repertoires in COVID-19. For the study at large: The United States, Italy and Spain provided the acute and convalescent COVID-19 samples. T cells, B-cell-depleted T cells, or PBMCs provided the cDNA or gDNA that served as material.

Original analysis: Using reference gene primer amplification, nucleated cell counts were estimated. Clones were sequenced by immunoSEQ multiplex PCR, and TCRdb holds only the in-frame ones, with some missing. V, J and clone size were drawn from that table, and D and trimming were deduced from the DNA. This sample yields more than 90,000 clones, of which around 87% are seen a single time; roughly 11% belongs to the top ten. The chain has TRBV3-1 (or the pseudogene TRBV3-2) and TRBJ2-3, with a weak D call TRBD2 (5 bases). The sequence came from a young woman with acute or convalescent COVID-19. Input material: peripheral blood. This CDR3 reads CASSQVLSGDRQYF. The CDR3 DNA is TGTGCCAGCAGCCAAGTCTTGAGCGGAGACCGGCAGTATTTT.